The TCR beta chain described here comes from a study of shared clonotypes between healthy human individuals. Whole-study findings and limits: Only blood samples were collected, and tissue repertoires likely differ.

Naive CD8 populations comprised CD45RO-negative cells positively selected for CCR7, excluding terminally differentiated effector memory CD45RA+ cells. The CDR3 consists of 15 residues. Germline V CDR1 and CDR2: MNHEY, SVGAGI. The V segment lost 0 bases and the J segment 4 bases; nucleotides outside the gene matches: 2. A note on this clone: What it binds is not known. Other DNA sequences within the sample encode an identical CDR3.

It was around 220 ng DNA, approximately 28,000 T cell genomes, that sorted-subset replicate PCRs used. Clones were read by immunoSEQ multiplex PCR, and TCRdb kept only the in-frame ones, dropping some. The sample consists of fewer than 700,000 clones, 85% to 95% of them appearing once. This rearrangement joins TRBV6-5 to TRBJ2-7; TRBD2 matches at 11 bases. The specimen sequenced was naive CD8+ T cells sorted from blood. This TCR came from a woman under 40 in good health. The CDR3 bases are TGTGCCAGCAGTTACTCCGGGACTAGCGGTTACGAGCAGTACTTC. This gives the protein CASSYSGTSGYEQYF.